The 6 T cell receptor beta chains in this list originate from one sample, sequenced in a study of blood T cell repertoires in COVID-19. This table comes from immunoSEQ multiplex PCR, and its TCRdb copy is limited to in-frame clones, with some not included. The top ten clones hold around 8% of a sample with about 45,000 clones, 83% of them seen once. Sequenced material: peripheral blood. The receptors here all came from a man at least 80 years old in a cohort sampled during active COVID-19.

V is TRBV2 and J is TRBJ2-5; 8 nucleotides agree with TRBD2. J lost 5 bases, V lost 5 bases, and 7 bases had no gene match. The germline CDR1 and CDR2 sequences are SNHLY and FYNNEI. The CDR3 covers 14 residues. The CDR3 protein is CASSTNGGDETQYF. CDR3 DNA sequence: TGTGCCAGCAGTACCAACGGGGGGGACGAGACCCAGTACTTC.

The rearrangement links TRBV5-1 to TRBJ2-5; the match to TRBD2 covers 12 bases. CDR1 and CDR2 from the germline V gene are SGHRS and YFSETQ. The CDR3 has 17 amino acids. Trimming removed 2 bases from V and 1 base from J; junction bases left unmatched: 6. The CDR3 DNA reads as TGCGCCAGCAGCTTTCTTCCTAGCGGGGGGGCCCAAGAGACCCAGTACTTC. Translated: CASSFLPSGGAQETQYF. Full variable domain (rest looked up from reference TRBV5-1 and TRBJ2-5): KAGVTQTPRYLIKTRGQQVTLSCSPISGHRSVSWYQQTPGQGLQFLFEYFSETQRNKGNFPGRFSGRQFSNSRSEMNVSTLELGDSALYLCASSFLPSGGAQETQYFGPGTRLLVL.

V usage is TRBV6-5 and J usage is TRBJ2-6; 12 bases line up with TRBD1. The CDR3 extends over 15 amino acids. CDR1 and CDR2 from the germline V gene are MNHEY and SVGAGI. V shed 11 bases and J 2 bases; nucleotides not matched to a gene: 4. The CDR3 DNA is TGTGCCGGGGGACAGGGGGCGGCTGGGGCCAACGTCCTGACTTTC. Protein: CAGGQGAAGANVLTF.

This clone came up a few times. The chain recombines TRBV30 with TRBJ1-2; D gene ambiguous. CDR1 and CDR2 from the germline V gene are GTSNPN and SVGIG (reference sequence). V dropped 4 bases and J dropped 8 bases, with 17 bases sitting between them. This CDR3 spans 13 amino acids. In nucleotides, the CDR3 is TGTGCCTGGACGGTGCAGAGAGGAAGGGGCTACACCTTC. Its protein is CAWTVQRGRGYTF.

This rearrangement joins TRBV5-1 to TRBJ2-7; 7 bases are a match to TRBD1. The germline gives CDR1 SGHRS, CDR2 YFSETQ. V shed 4 bases, J shed 3 bases, and the junction held 7 bases outside the gene matches. CDR3 length: 14 amino acids. CDR3 in amino acids: CASSQGDWNYEQYF. The CDR3 region has the DNA TGCGCCAGCAGCCAGGGGGATTGGAACTACGAGCAGTACTTC.

V and J are TRBV6-5 and TRBJ2-7; a possible D gene is TRBD1 (6 bases). The length of the CDR3 is 13 residues. Looked up from germline, CDR1 is MNHEY and CDR2 is SVGAGI. The V end lost 7 bases, the J end lost 7 bases, and 17 bases lay between the germline ends. CDR3 region: CASKVLGADEQYF. CDR3 nucleotides: TGTGCCAGCAAGGTGTTGGGGGCCGATGAGCAGTACTTC.